Listed here is a single T cell receptor beta chain. No antigen is known for it. Original handling: Out-of-frame sequences were removed, leaving roughly 2.1 million distinct TCRbeta sequences. Sequencing was performed with immunoSEQ multiplex PCR; in TCRdb, only in-frame clones are kept and a portion is missing. Clone size and the V and J calls come from that table; the DNA yielded D and trimming. The table records 40,000 or so clones, around three quarters of them present only once. The sort gate was single viable CD3+CD4+CD8-CD45RO+ cells for memory CD4+ T cells. After removal of 3 bases from V and 2 bases from J, the junction contained 4 bases not matched to a gene. This CDR3 spans 15 amino acids. Germline CDR1 is SGHNT and CDR2 is YYREEE (reference sequence). This entry comes from a study of memory CD4+ T cells and cytomegalovirus serostatus. Overall study: Of the healthy Belgian adults, several were CMV seropositive and approximately 25 seronegative. Study-wide findings and caveats: Repertoires predicted CMV serostatus with median bootstrapped AUC of around 0.95.

V is TRBV5-4 and J is TRBJ2-5; 10 nucleotides line up with TRBD1. Input material: memory CD4+ T cells from blood. This sequence was found in an adult in good health and CMV-seronegative. CDR3 loop: CASSWGGQGQETQYF. CDR3 nucleotides: TGTGCCAGCAGCTGGGGGGGACAGGGGCAAGAGACCCAGTACTTC.